The next 2 T cell receptor beta chains were all read from a single sample in a study of T cell repertoires in cytomegalovirus infection. These receptors' antigens are unknown. In TCRdb, the reads were re-called with MiXCR into one record per CDR3 protein. Of approximately 910,000 distinct CDR3 sequences listed, roughly a third are singletons. Source: cultured CD8+ T cells from PBMCs, taken from culture after CMV antigen stimulation. These receptors were obtained from a human donor in good health (CMV status not recorded). Some clones in this sample may be carry-over from other donors' samples.

This clonotype was seen more than once but under ten times. The chain employs TRBV5-1 and TRBJ1-5; no firm D call. The V end lost 2 bases, the J end lost 5 bases, and 11 bases lay between the germline ends. The CDR3 loop spans 14 amino acids. In germline, CDR1 is SGHRS, CDR2 YFSETQ. Here the CDR3 reads CASSLVIAYQPQHF. As DNA, the CDR3 is TGCGCCAGCAGCTTAGTAATAGCCTATCAGCCCCAGCATTTT.

To note about this clonotype: Given a much more abundant clone one base away, this may be a read error. The rearrangement joins TRBV7-6 to TRBJ1-4, with D possibly matching TRBD1 (5 bases). This CDR3 spans 15 amino acids. The V end was cut by 5 bases, the J end by 8 bases, with 18 bases between. The germline gives CDR1 SGHVS, CDR2 FNYEAQ. The CDR3 here is CASSPTPSPGEKLFF. The CDR3 DNA follows: TGTGCCAGCAGCCCCACCCCGTCCCCAGGGGAAAAACTGTTTTTT. Using reference TRBV7-6 and TRBJ1-4 for the parts outside the CDR3, the full variable domain is GAGVSQSPRYKVTKRGQDVALRCDPISGHVSLYWYRQALGQGPEFLTYFNYEAQQDKSGLPNDRFSAERPEGSISTLTIQRTEQRDSAMYRCASSPTPSPGEKLFFGSGTQLSVL.